The rows below give T cell receptor beta chains drawn from one sample of a study of blood T cell repertoires in COVID-19. The repertoire was sequenced with immunoSEQ multiplex PCR; TCRdb's copy has only in-frame clones and lacks some. The sample includes some 150,000 clones, over 80% of them seen just once. The specimen sequenced was PBMCs or T cells enriched from blood (not recorded which). The source is a woman in her forties or fifties who had been exposed to COVID-19. The CDR3 runs from the conserved cysteine through the conserved F or W. A D gene is named only where the DNA matches it firmly. Where a row states a size, it is once, few, many or the class of an expanded clone; other rows omit it.

cdr3_aa	cdr3_nt	j_call	clone_size	d_call	v_call	cdr3_length
CASSQGLAGVGEQYF	TGCGCCAGCAGCCAAGGACTAGCGGGAGTTGGCGAGCAGTACTTC	TRBJ2-7	.	TRBD2	TRBV4-3	15
CASRVGGTGPMNTEAFF	TGTGCCAGCAGAGTGGGCGGGACAGGACCCATGAACACTGAAGCTTTCTTT	TRBJ1-1	.	TRBD1	TRBV14	17
CASSSVLSSSYNEQFF	TGTGCCAGCAGTTCTGTGCTCTCGAGCTCCTACAATGAGCAGTTCTTC	TRBJ2-1	.	.	TRBV6-5	16
CASSGPPGQRLRGDTQYF	TGTGCCAGCAGCGGCCCCCCTGGCCAGCGGCTTCGCGGGGATACGCAGTATTTT	TRBJ2-3	.	.	TRBV7-2	18
CASSTRTGRTSTDTQYF	TGTGCCAGCAGCACCCGGACAGGAAGAACTAGCACAGATACGCAGTATTTT	TRBJ2-3	once	TRBD1	TRBV3-1/TRBV3-2	17
CASNFFGSGTGELFF	TGTGCCAGCAACTTCTTCGGCTCCGGGACCGGGGAGCTGTTTTTT	TRBJ2-2	.	.	TRBV11-2	15
CASSPDGREGRLFF	TGCGCCAGCAGCCCTGACGGAAGGGAGGGGCGACTGTTTTTT	TRBJ1-4	.	.	TRBV4-3	14
CATSSQRQRTSNTEAFF	TGTGCCACCAGCAGCCAGCGACAGAGAACCTCGAACACTGAAGCTTTCTTT	TRBJ1-1	.	.	TRBV15	17
CASRTDRGLNSPLHF	TGTGCCAGCAGGACAGACAGGGGGCTTAATTCACCCCTCCACTTT	TRBJ1-6	.	TRBD1	TRBV2	15
CASSSTSTGVAFF	TGTGCCAGTAGTTCCACCTCGACCGGGGTGGCTTTCTTT	TRBJ1-1	.	.	TRBV19	13
CASSREYNSPLHF	TGTGCCAGCAGCCGAGAGTACAATTCACCCCTCCACTTT	TRBJ1-6	.	.	TRBV7-2	13
CASSLARAGGGETQYF	TGTGCTAGCAGCTTAGCCCGAGCGGGGGGGGGAGAGACCCAGTACTTC	TRBJ2-5	.	TRBD2	TRBV7-7	16
CSVGTGTSGKETQYF	TGCAGCGTTGGGACCGGGACTAGCGGAAAAGAGACCCAGTACTTC	TRBJ2-5	.	TRBD2	TRBV29-1	15
CASSIGQGWETQYF	TGTGCCAGTAGTATAGGCCAGGGGTGGGAGACCCAGTACTTC	TRBJ2-5	.	.	TRBV19	14
CATSDLRNGTGGNNEQFF	TGTGCCACCAGTGATTTACGTAACGGGACAGGGGGAAACAATGAGCAGTTCTTC	TRBJ2-1	.	TRBD1	TRBV24-1	18
CASSPPGRGANEKLFF	TGCGCCAGCAGTCCCCCAGGGCGGGGAGCTAATGAAAAACTGTTTTTT	TRBJ1-4	.	.	TRBV23-1	16
CASTGHLNTEAFF	TGTGCCAGCACCGGACACTTGAACACTGAAGCTTTCTTT	TRBJ1-1	.	.	TRBV6-5	13
CASSDGGGNSPLHF	TGTGCCAGCAGTGATGGGGGGGGCAATTCACCCCTCCACTTT	TRBJ1-6	.	.	TRBV2	14
CASSRQGSGGAVNEQFF	TGTGCCAGCAGCCGACAGGGAAGCGGGGGGGCGGTCAATGAGCAGTTCTTC	TRBJ2-1	.	TRBD2	TRBV9	17
CASGNGFNEQFF	TGTGCTAGTGGCAACGGGTTCAATGAGCAGTTCTTC	TRBJ2-1	.	.	TRBV12-5	12
CASSFGGTYEQYF	TGTGCCAGCAGCTTCGGGGGAACCTACGAGCAGTACTTC	TRBJ2-7	.	.	TRBV5-6	13
CASSQGVVGGETQYF	TGTGCCAGCAGCCAAGGGGTCGTGGGAGGGGAGACCCAGTACTTC	TRBJ2-5	.	TRBD2	TRBV14	15
CASSLESPDQPQHF	TGCGCCAGCAGCTTGGAATCTCCCGATCAGCCCCAGCATTTT	TRBJ1-5	few	.	TRBV5-1	14
CAISERSGGTSTDTQYF	TGTGCCATCAGCGAACGTAGCGGGGGTACTAGCACAGATACGCAGTATTTT	TRBJ2-3	.	TRBD2	TRBV10-3	17
CASSQADREYNEQFF	TGCGCCAGCAGCCAAGCGGACAGGGAGTACAATGAGCAGTTCTTC	TRBJ2-1	.	TRBD1	TRBV4-3	15
CASRESGELFF	TGTGCCAGCAGGGAGTCCGGGGAGCTGTTTTTT	TRBJ2-2	.	.	TRBV2	11
CASSLEAGSFVEQYF	TGCGCCAGCAGCTTGGAGGCAGGGTCTTTTGTCGAGCAGTACTTC	TRBJ2-7	.	.	TRBV5-1	15
CASSLALGGTEAFF	TGTGCCAGCAGCTTAGCGTTGGGGGGCACTGAAGCTTTCTTT	TRBJ1-1	.	.	TRBV7-9	14
CASKSDSNYGYTF	TGTGCCAGTAAATCGGACAGTAACTATGGCTACACCTTC	TRBJ1-2	.	.	TRBV19	13
CASGLVIGGEAFF	TGTGCTAGTGGTTTGGTAATAGGAGGGGAAGCTTTCTTT	TRBJ1-1	.	.	TRBV12-5	13
CASSLQQGPSYEQYF	TGTGCCAGCAGCCTACAACAGGGCCCATCCTACGAGCAGTACTTC	TRBJ2-7	.	.	TRBV11-3	15
CASSSVKSGGYTEAFF	TGTGCCAGCAGCTCAGTCAAGTCAGGGGGCTACACTGAAGCTTTCTTT	TRBJ1-1	few	TRBD1	TRBV5-8	16
CASSSEPGQYIYGYTF	TGTGCCAGCAGTTCGGAGCCTGGACAGTATATCTATGGCTACACCTTC	TRBJ1-2	.	.	TRBV6-5	16
CASSLARRDSHPDTQYF	TGCGCCAGCAGCTTGGCCCGGAGGGACTCCCACCCAGATACGCAGTATTTT	TRBJ2-3	.	.	TRBV5-1	17
CASSEAGSYGYTF	TGTGCCAGCAGTGAGGCAGGGTCCTATGGCTACACCTTC	TRBJ1-2	.	.	TRBV6-1	13
CASSPSGAGLGGEQYF	TGTGCCAGCTCACCATCGGGCGCGGGGCTTGGGGGCGAGCAGTACTTC	TRBJ2-7	.	.	TRBV18	16
CASSLASDGYTF	TGCGCCAGCAGCTTGGCCTCAGATGGCTACACCTTC	TRBJ1-2	.	.	TRBV5-1	12
CASRTGTGNEKLFF	TGTGCCAGCAGGACCGGGACAGGCAATGAAAAACTGTTTTTT	TRBJ1-4	.	TRBD1	TRBV19	14
CASSLRTRSYEQYF	TGTGCCAGCAGCCTCAGGACTAGAAGCTACGAGCAGTACTTC	TRBJ2-7	.	TRBD2	TRBV5-6	14
CASSARQGSGTEAFF	TGTGCCAGCAGCGCCCGACAGGGCTCCGGGACTGAAGCTTTCTTT	TRBJ1-1	.	TRBD1	TRBV5-6	15
CASSPGQGHNEKLFF	TGTGCCAGCAGCCCAGGACAGGGCCATAATGAAAAACTGTTTTTT	TRBJ1-4	.	TRBD1	TRBV11-2	15
CASSWAAEANEQYF	TGTGCCAGCAGTTGGGCAGCGGAGGCCAACGAGCAGTACTTC	TRBJ2-7	.	.	TRBV27	14
CASSQYERGGTEAFF	TGCGCCAGCAGCCAATACGAAAGGGGTGGCACTGAAGCTTTCTTT	TRBJ1-1	.	.	TRBV4-1	15
CASSTASPFNSPLHF	TGTGCCAGCAGTACAGCCTCGCCCTTTAATTCACCCCTCCACTTT	TRBJ1-6	.	.	TRBV6-2/TRBV6-3	15
CASSPISQGTGQFF	TGTGCCAGCAGCCCAATTAGCCAGGGGACGGGGCAGTTCTTC	TRBJ2-1	.	.	TRBV28	14
CASSPTGGRRGNEQFF	TGTGCCAGCAGCCCCACGGGGGGGAGAAGAGGAAATGAGCAGTTCTTC	TRBJ2-1	.	TRBD2	TRBV7-2	16
CASSVAGGQGEAFF	TGTGCCAGCAGCGTAGCGGGGGGACAGGGAGAAGCTTTCTTT	TRBJ1-1	.	TRBD1	TRBV9	14
CASSLAASSYNEQFF	TGTGCCAGCAGCTTAGCGGCTAGTTCCTACAATGAGCAGTTCTTC	TRBJ2-1	.	.	TRBV7-2	15
CASSPPAGQEDHEQYF	TGTGCCAGCAGCCCTCCGGCGGGACAGGAAGACCACGAGCAGTACTTC	TRBJ2-7	.	.	TRBV21-1	16
CASSYSAGSYNSPLHF	TGTGCCAGCAGTTACTCCGCGGGCTCCTATAATTCACCCCTCCACTTT	TRBJ1-6	.	.	TRBV6-5	16
CASSLDRVKTGSNQPQHF	TGTGCCAGCTCACTGGACAGGGTTAAAACGGGGAGCAATCAGCCCCAGCATTTT	TRBJ1-5	.	TRBD1	TRBV18	18
CASSQDQGYNQPQHF	TGTGCCAGCAGCCAAGATCAGGGCTACAATCAGCCCCAGCATTTT	TRBJ1-5	.	.	TRBV4-2	15
CASRPLTGTLSPLHF	TGTGCCAGCAGACCATTGACAGGGACCCTATCACCCCTCCACTTT	TRBJ1-6	.	TRBD1	TRBV3-1/TRBV3-2	15
CASSDRGLAHYNEQFF	TGTGCCAGCAGCGACCGCGGACTAGCGCATTACAATGAGCAGTTCTTC	TRBJ2-1	.	TRBD2	TRBV7-3	16
CASSRAGGGAGTYEQYF	TGCGCCAGCAGCCGGGCTGGAGGGGGAGCGGGGACCTACGAGCAGTACTTC	TRBJ2-7	.	.	TRBV4-3	17
CSVAGGWGQETQYF	TGCAGCGTTGCGGGAGGGTGGGGCCAAGAGACCCAGTACTTC	TRBJ2-5	.	TRBD2	TRBV29-1	14
CASSLVAGSGNTIYF	TGTGCCAGCAGCTTAGTCGCAGGTTCGGGAAACACCATATATTTT	TRBJ1-3	.	.	TRBV11-2	15
CASGQGQGGNEKLFF	TGTGCTAGTGGCCAAGGACAGGGAGGTAATGAAAAACTGTTTTTT	TRBJ1-4	.	TRBD1	TRBV12-5	15